These 20 T cell receptor beta chains were all obtained from the same sample, sequenced in a study of vaccination effects on CD4 cells after COVID-19. Sequenced by immunoSEQ multiplex PCR; TCRdb stores in-frame clones only, minus some. The sample consists of more than 35,000 clones, around 80% of them appearing once. Culture lasted roughly 9 days before CD4+ T cell isolation. What these receptors recognize is not known. Here the sequenced sample was CD4+ T cells from PBMCs cultured without peptide, taken before COVID-19 vaccination. The receptors here all came from a human donor who received a COVID-19 vaccine.

This clone was seen once. V usage is TRBV10-3 and J usage is TRBJ1-1; possible D gene TRBD1, 5 bases. V dropped 6 bases and J dropped 7 bases, with 21 bases sitting between them. The germline V gene has CDR1 ENHRY and CDR2 SYGVKD. The CDR3 totals 15 residues. Here the CDR3 reads CAISPGAGWNGEAFF. CDR3 nucleotide sequence: TGTGCCATCAGCCCCGGGGCAGGATGGAATGGTGAAGCTTTCTTT.

The V gene is TRBV3-1 (or the pseudogene TRBV3-2), the J gene TRBJ1-1, with 8 nucleotides matching TRBD1. Germline values: CDR1 LGHDT, CDR2 YNNKEL (reference sequence). This CDR3 is 16 amino acids long. The J segment lost 5 bases and the V segment lost 2 bases, leaving 10 bases of the junction unmatched. The DNA for the CDR3 is TGTGCCAGCAGCCAATTTCTCGGCAGGGGGCCGACTGAAGCTTTCTTT. Protein product: CASSQFLGRGPTEAFF.

The V gene is TRBV10-3, the J gene TRBJ1-1; D gene ambiguous. CDR3 length: 14 residues. The V gene lost 3 bases and the J gene lost 1 base, with 9 bases spanning the gap. CDR1 is ENHRY and CDR2 is SYGVKD in the germline V gene. CDR3 region: CAISERATNTEAFF. For the CDR3, the DNA is TGTGCCATCAGTGAAAGGGCGACGAACACTGAAGCTTTCTTT.

This chain links TRBV11-2 with TRBJ1-3, with a possible D match to TRBD1 (5 bases). Trimming cost V 2 bases and J 2 bases, with 22 bases left between them. CDR1 SGHAT and CDR2 FQNNGV come from the germline V gene. The length of the CDR3 is 19 residues. In DNA form, the CDR3 reads TGTGCCAGCAGCTTACGCGGGGCCTCGTCTCTTTTTACTGGAAACACCATATATTTT. Translated, it gives CASSLRGASSLFTGNTIYF.

The chain couples TRBV18 to TRBJ1-2; tentatively, D is TRBD1 (5 bases). The length of the CDR3 is 12 residues. The germline V gene has CDR1 KGHSH and CDR2 LQKENI. V was shortened by 5 bases and J by 9 bases, with 13 bases between the two germline ends. CDR3 residues: CASSSQEPSYTF. In nucleotides, the CDR3 is TGTGCCAGCTCATCACAGGAGCCAAGCTACACCTTC.

J is TRBJ1-1 and V is TRBV7-2, with D unresolved. This CDR3 contains 14 residues. Looked up from germline, CDR1 is SGHTA and CDR2 is FQGNSA. Deletions cut 1 base from V and 2 bases from J, with 8 bases between. This chain's CDR3 is CASSLGQLNTEAFF. The CDR3 region has the DNA TGTGCCAGCAGCTTAGGTCAATTAAACACTGAAGCTTTCTTT.

CDR3 sequence reads: CASSGQGAIDEQFF. The CDR3 DNA sequence: TGTGCCAGCAGTGGACAGGGGGCTATTGATGAGCAGTTCTTC. The gene calls are TRBV2 and TRBJ2-1; 10 bases map to TRBD1. Per the germline V gene, CDR1 is SNHLY and CDR2 is FYNNEI. There are 14 residues in the CDR3. V lost 4 bases, J lost 8 bases, and 5 bases stayed unmatched.

The chain combines TRBV5-1 with TRBJ1-1, with D hard to call. V was trimmed by 0 bases and J by 2 bases, leaving 8 bases between them. Germline loops: CDR1 SGHRS, CDR2 YFSETQ. This CDR3 spans 14 amino acids. As DNA, the CDR3 is TGCGCCAGCAGCTTGGCCCCGGTAAACACTGAAGCTTTCTTT. Protein product: CASSLAPVNTEAFF.

In its sample, this clone was seen a few times. This chain connects TRBV4-3 to TRBJ2-1; TRBD1 matches 7 bases. J lost 5 bases, V lost 1 base, and 11 bases had no gene match. CDR3 length equals 17 residues. Per germline, CDR1 LGHNA and CDR2 YSLEER. The CDR3 spells CASSQVPNRGLDNEQFF. CDR3 in DNA: TGCGCCAGCAGCCAAGTCCCCAACAGGGGATTGGACAATGAGCAGTTCTTC.

This chain uses TRBV24-1 with TRBJ1-1; 7 nucleotides match TRBD1. The J segment lost 1 base and the V segment lost 10 bases, leaving 8 bases of the junction unmatched. Per germline, CDR1 KGHDR and CDR2 SFDVKD. The CDR3 consists of 14 residues. The CDR3 loop reads CATRSGGGNTEAFF. In DNA form, the CDR3 reads TGTGCCACTCGGTCAGGGGGAGGGAACACTGAAGCTTTCTTT.

This clone was seen only a few times. The CDR3 DNA sequence: TGTGCCAGCAGCCGCTGGGGAGGGCAAGCTAATGAAAAACTGTTTTTT. Encoded protein: CASSRWGGQANEKLFF. The gene calls are TRBV7-9 and TRBJ1-4, with no clear D. V was clipped by 5 bases and J by 3 bases, with 16 bases between them. This CDR3 contains 16 residues. CDR1 SEHNR and CDR2 FQNEAQ come from the germline V gene (reference sequence). The variable domain in full, completed from reference TRBV7-9 and TRBJ1-4, reads DTGVSQNPRHKITKRGQNVTFRCDPISEHNRLYWYRQTLGQGPEFLTYFQNEAQLEKSRLLSDRFSAERPKGSFSTLEIQRTEQGDSAMYLCASSRWGGQANEKLFFGSGTQLSVL.

The gene calls are TRBV4-1 and TRBJ2-7; the D call may be TRBD1 or TRBD2 (5 bases each). The CDR3 consists of 15 residues. Trimming left V 0 bases short and J 2 bases short, with 11 bases between. Germline V gives CDR1 MGHRA, CDR2 YSYEKL. CDR3 loop: CASSQDGDGPYEQYV. The CDR3 DNA follows: TGCGCCAGCAGCCAAGATGGGGACGGCCCCTACGAGCAGTACGTC.

This clone was seen just once. This rearrangement joins TRBV27 to TRBJ2-6; TRBD1 aligns across 10 bases. CDR1 and CDR2 from the germline V gene are MNHEY and SMNVEV (reference sequence). The CDR3 covers 18 residues. Trimming removed 6 bases from V and 1 base from J; junction bases left unmatched: 9. CDR3 protein: CASSPRDRGGSGANVLTF. The CDR3 DNA is TGTGCCAGCAGCCCACGGGACAGGGGAGGATCTGGGGCCAACGTCCTGACTTTC.

This chain links TRBV19 with TRBJ2-5, with 9 bases identical to TRBD2. V shed 4 bases and J 8 bases; nucleotides not matched to a gene: 11. Germline values: CDR1 LNHDA, CDR2 SQIVND (reference sequence). This CDR3 is built from 15 residues. CDR3: CASSTAGTSKRTQYF. The CDR3, as DNA: TGTGCCAGTAGTACAGCCGGGACTAGCAAGAGAACCCAGTACTTC.

The chain links TRBV6-5 to TRBJ1-1; TRBD1 matches at 9 bases. Germline V gene data show CDR1 as MNHEY and CDR2 as SVGAGI. This CDR3 region has 15 residues. V shed 0 bases, J shed 4 bases, and the junction held 3 bases outside the gene matches. CDR3 DNA sequence: TGTGCCAGCAGTTACTCGGACAGGGGAGTCACTGAAGCTTTCTTT. It is translated as CASSYSDRGVTEAFF.

This clone has just one count. This sequence joins TRBV5-1 and TRBJ1-6, with unresolved D. Germline lookup yields CDR1 SGHRS and CDR2 YFSETQ. Trimming removed 2 bases at V and 5 bases at J, with 11 bases between. This CDR3 contains 15 residues. The CDR3 DNA reads TGCGCCAGCAGCTTTAGGTCTGGGGATAATTCACCCCTCCACTTT. Amino acids: CASSFRSGDNSPLHF. Combining the CDR3 with reference TRBV5-1 and TRBJ1-6 gives the whole variable domain KAGVTQTPRYLIKTRGQQVTLSCSPISGHRSVSWYQQTPGQGLQFLFEYFSETQRNKGNFPGRFSGRQFSNSRSEMNVSTLELGDSALYLCASSFRSGDNSPLHFGNGTRLTVT.

The V gene is TRBV20-1, the J gene TRBJ2-1; D is ambiguous. The germline V gene has CDR1 DFQATT and CDR2 SNEGSKA (reference sequence). This CDR3 is built from 14 residues. The V end was cut by 3 bases, the J end by 0 bases, with 9 bases between. The CDR3 nucleotides are TGCAGTGCTAGTGGGGTCCGCTCCTACAATGAGCAGTTCTTC. Residues: CSASGVRSYNEQFF.

This clone was detected only a few times. This chain joins TRBV5-1 and TRBJ1-6; a possible D gene is TRBD1 (6 bases). Germline V CDR1 and CDR2: SGHRS, YFSETQ. The ends were cut back, 4 bases at V and 7 bases at J, with 12 bases in the middle. The length of the CDR3 is 14 residues. The CDR3, as DNA: TGCGCCAGCAGCGTGGACAGTCGAAATTCACCCCTCCACTTT. Amino acids: CASSVDSRNSPLHF.

The chain combines TRBV5-5 with TRBJ1-1; TRBD1 agrees at 7 bases. The CDR3 contains 18 residues. The junction had 11 bases not matched to a gene; V was cut back by 0 bases and J by 0 bases. Germline CDR1 reads SGHKS; CDR2 reads YYEKEE (reference sequence). The CDR3 spells CASSLVWGTAPMNTEAFF. In DNA form, the CDR3 reads TGTGCCAGCAGCTTGGTATGGGGGACAGCTCCTATGAACACTGAAGCTTTCTTT. Full variable domain (remainder filled in from reference TRBV5-5 and TRBJ1-1): DAGVTQSPTHLIKTRGQQVTLRCSPISGHKSVSWYQQVLGQGPQFIFQYYEKEERGRGNFPDRFSARQFPNYSSELNVNALLLGDSALYLCASSLVWGTAPMNTEAFFGQGTRLTVV.

The gene calls are TRBV5-6 and TRBJ2-2, with 8 bases lining up with TRBD1. The germline CDR1 and CDR2 sequences are SGHDT and YYEEEE. V lost 2 bases, J lost 4 bases, and 1 base stayed unmatched. There are 14 residues in the CDR3. The CDR3 region is CASSLTGGTGELFF. The CDR3 DNA reads TGTGCCAGCAGCTTAACAGGGGGCACCGGGGAGCTGTTTTTT.